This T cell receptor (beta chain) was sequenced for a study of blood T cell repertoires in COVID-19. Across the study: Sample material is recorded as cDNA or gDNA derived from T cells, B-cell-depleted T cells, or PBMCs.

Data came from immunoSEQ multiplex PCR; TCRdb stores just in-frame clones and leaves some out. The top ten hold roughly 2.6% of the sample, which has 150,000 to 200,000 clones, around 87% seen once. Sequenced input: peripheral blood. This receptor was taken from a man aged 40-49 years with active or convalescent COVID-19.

CDR3 DNA sequence: TGCGCCAGCAGCTTGCAATCCTATGCGGGGACCGCTTACAATGAGCAGTTCTTC. Its protein product is CASSLQSYAGTAYNEQFF. The chain joins TRBV5-1 to TRBJ2-1; the D gene is possibly TRBD2 (6 bases). The CDR3 contains 18 residues. The V end lost 1 base, the J end lost 4 bases, and 21 bases lay between the germline ends. The V gene's germline CDR1 is SGHRS and CDR2 YFSETQ.